The entry that follows covers one TCR beta chain sequence. The target antigen is unknown. This sample is part of a study of cytomegalovirus exposure and HLA in healthy donors. About the study: Counted in an early data release were about 80 million unique TCRs from HLA-typed donors. Whole-study findings and limits: Reported findings show TCR beta sequences accurately forecast HLA-A and HLA-B alleles in most subjects. Within the data, a cluster of highly shared sequence variants was likely a sequencing artifact. TCR beta chain V- and J-gene trimming was linked, in a later analysis, to a missense variant in DCLRE1C.

The CDR3 loop spans 14 amino acids. The V gene's germline CDR1 is LNHDA and CDR2 SQIVND (reference sequence). Deletions cut 7 bases from V and 5 bases from J, with 14 bases between. The study ran its PCR with 60 Vbeta and 13 Jbeta primers. Data came from immunoSEQ multiplex PCR; TCRdb stores just in-frame clones and leaves some out. The repertoire has 90,000 to 100,000 clones, 80% to 90% of them found once; the top ten carry roughly 1.5%. The specimen was PBMCs. This clonotype originated in a man aged 40-50 years in good health and CMV-seronegative. The V gene is TRBV19, the J gene TRBJ2-2; D may be TRBD1 (6 bases). The CDR3 here is CASKRGGITGELFF. As DNA, the CDR3 is TGTGCCAGTAAAAGAGGGGGAATAACCGGGGAGCTGTTTTTT.